The sequence of this T cell receptor beta chain was determined in a study of CD8+ T cells in alopecia areata. Study outcomes and limitations: Across lesional scalp, and particularly alopecia totalis/universalis, clonality surpassed that of normal scalp. Scalp samples also yield sequences of resident alphabeta T cells from normal skin. Patients showed less clear TCR sequence sharing than mice, possibly partly because of HLA diversity.

RNA extraction and reverse transcription yielded cDNA as sequencing template. Sequenced by immunoSEQ multiplex PCR; TCRdb stores in-frame clones only, minus some. The sample lists about 150,000 clones, 62% occurring once. In this sample, this clone turned up a few times. Its antigen is unknown. V lost 1 base to trimming and J lost 7 bases, with 12 bases between them. The CDR3 consists of 14 residues. Germline V CDR1 and CDR2: SGHDT, YYEEEE. The sequence came from a human donor in good health. The sequencing input was CD8+ T cells sorted from blood. The chain has TRBV5-6 and TRBJ1-5, with a weak D call TRBD1 (5 bases). The CDR3 DNA sequence: TGTGCCAGCAGCTTGAGGCAGGGAACACAGCCCCAGCATTTT. It yields the protein CASSLRQGTQPQHF.